This T cell receptor (beta chain) came from a study of T cell responses to AZD1222 COVID-19 vaccine. General study findings and limits: Sampled repertoires all dated from after the peak T cell response.

Germline V lookup: CDR1 SGHRS, CDR2 YFSETQ. Between the trimmed V and J ends, which lost 0 bases and 2 bases, there was a span of 23 bases. This CDR3 has 19 residues. Of note for this clone: Its antigen remains unidentified.

Some clones are missing from TCRdb's copy, which holds only in-frame ones; the method was immunoSEQ multiplex PCR. Among roughly 180,000 clones, 90% to 95% were seen once, and the ten largest hold 1.6%. This sequence joins TRBV5-1 and TRBJ1-1; the D is unclear. The receptor was isolated from an adult who received the AZD1222 COVID-19 vaccine. Source: peripheral blood, taken 28 days after the second AZD1222 dose. CDR3 nucleotide sequence: TGCGCCAGCAGCTTGGCCCTACTAAGCGCGGGAGGGTCTAACACTGAAGCTTTCTTT. Its protein product is CASSLALLSAGGSNTEAFF. Drawing the rest from reference TRBV5-1 and TRBJ1-1, the complete variable domain is KAGVTQTPRYLIKTRGQQVTLSCSPISGHRSVSWYQQTPGQGLQFLFEYFSETQRNKGNFPGRFSGRQFSNSRSEMNVSTLELGDSALYLCASSLALLSAGGSNTEAFFGQGTRLTVV.